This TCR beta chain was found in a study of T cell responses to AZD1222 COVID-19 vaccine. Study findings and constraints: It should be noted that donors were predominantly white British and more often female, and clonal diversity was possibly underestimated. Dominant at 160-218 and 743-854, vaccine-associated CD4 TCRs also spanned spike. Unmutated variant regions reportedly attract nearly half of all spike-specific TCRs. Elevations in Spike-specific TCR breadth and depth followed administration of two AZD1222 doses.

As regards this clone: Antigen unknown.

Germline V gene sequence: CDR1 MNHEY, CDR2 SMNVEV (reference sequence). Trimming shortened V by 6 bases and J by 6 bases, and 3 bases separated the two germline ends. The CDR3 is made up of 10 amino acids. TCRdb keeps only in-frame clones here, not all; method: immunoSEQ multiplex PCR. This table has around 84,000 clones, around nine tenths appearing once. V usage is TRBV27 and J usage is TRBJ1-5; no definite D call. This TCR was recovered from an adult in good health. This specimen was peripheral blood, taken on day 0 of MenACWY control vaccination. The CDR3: CASRPQPQHF. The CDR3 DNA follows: TGTGCCAGCAGACCTCAGCCCCAGCATTTT.